The clone carrying this TCR beta chain was detected many times. Its antigen remains unidentified. The V gene end was trimmed by 5 bases and the J gene end by 3 bases; junction bases not matched to a gene: 3. Germline CDR1 reads SEHNR; CDR2 reads FQNEAQ (reference sequence). This CDR3 is built from 13 residues. The investigators reverse transcribed all of the isolated RNA, so they sequenced expressed TCRB transcripts. Mean read depth for naive, central memory and regulatory T cell samples was 3.5 million to 4.5 million reads. The repertoire was sequenced with immunoSEQ multiplex PCR; TCRdb's copy has only in-frame clones and lacks some. Here the sample spans roughly 140,000 clones, 6% to 7.5% being singletons. The sample is drawn from a study of beta chain features in type 1 diabetes. Study-wide context: Patients and healthy donors were similar in age, gender and cell yields. Study results and caveats: cDNA sequencing could over-represent cells with high TCR expression.

The sample comprised central memory CD4+ T cells from blood. The sequence was collected from a woman in her 30s in good health. The chain recombines TRBV7-9 with TRBJ1-2; the match to TRBD1 covers 7 bases. CDR3 loop: CASSPGTDYGYTF. In nucleotides, the CDR3 is TGTGCCAGCAGCCCCGGGACAGACTATGGCTACACCTTC. The variable domain in full, completed from reference TRBV7-9 and TRBJ1-2, reads DTGVSQNPRHKITKRGQNVTFRCDPISEHNRLYWYRQTLGQGPEFLTYFQNEAQLEKSRLLSDRFSAERPKGSFSTLEIQRTEQGDSAMYLCASSPGTDYGYTFGSGTRLTVV.